These 17 T cell receptor beta chains were all obtained from the same sample, sequenced in a study of blood T cells in healthy people across ages. A second PCR of about 7 to 12 cycles used a sample-barcoded 5' primer and a J-beta primer mix. TCRdb redid the calling of the 5' RACE reads with MiXCR, one entry per CDR3 protein. The sample has 1,100,000 or so distinct CDR3 sequences; under 45% are singletons. Sequenced: blood. The source is a woman aged 55-70 years in good health.

This clonotype has a handful of counts. The genes are TRBV2 and TRBJ2-2; D is unclear. The CDR3 contains 13 residues. CDR1 is SNHLY and CDR2 is FYNNEI in the germline V gene. Deletions cut 4 bases from V and 1 base from J, with 4 bases between. In DNA, the CDR3 is TGTGCCAGCAGTGCTAGGAACACCGGGGAGCTGTTTTTT. Its translation is CASSARNTGELFF. Full variable domain (outside the CDR3, taken from reference TRBV2 and TRBJ2-2): EPEVTQTPSHQVTQMGQEVILRCVPISNHLYFYWYRQILGQKVEFLVSFYNNEISEKSEIFDDQFSVERPDGSNFTLKIRSTKLEDSAMYFCASSARNTGELFFGEGSRLTVL.

This sequence joins TRBV7-2 and TRBJ2-6, with a tentative D call TRBD1 (5 bases). The CDR3 loop spans 14 amino acids. V was shortened by 8 bases and J by 1 base, with 9 bases between the two germline ends. Germline CDR1 SGHTA, CDR2 FQGNSA. CDR3 loop: CASGSGSGANVLTF. As DNA, the CDR3 is TGTGCCAGCGGCTCAGGGTCTGGGGCCAACGTCCTGACTTTC.

The chain links TRBV28 to TRBJ2-3; TRBD1 matches 8 bases. CDR1 is MDHEN and CDR2 is SYDVKM in the germline V gene. Unmatched junction bases numbered 11, after V lost 2 bases and J lost 7 bases. The CDR3 consists of 16 residues. The CDR3 loop is CASSLVVWTGTNTQYF. The CDR3 bases are TGTGCCAGCAGTTTAGTGGTTTGGACAGGGACGAATACGCAGTATTTT. Full variable domain (missing parts from reference TRBV28 and TRBJ2-3): DVKVTQSSRYLVKRTGEKVFLECVQDMDHENMFWYRQDPGLGLRLIYFSYDVKMKEKGDIPEGYSVSREKKERFSLILESASTNQTSMYLCASSLVVWTGTNTQYFGPGTRLTVL.

The chain joins TRBV6-5 to TRBJ2-6; D unresolved. Trimming removed 2 bases at V and 0 bases at J, with 14 bases between. The CDR3 is 18 residues long. Germline CDR1 reads MNHEY; CDR2 reads SVGAGI. CDR3 in amino acids: CASSYALSRFSGANVLTF. CDR3 coding DNA: TGTGCCAGCAGTTACGCGTTATCTAGGTTCTCTGGGGCCAACGTCCTGACTTTC.

The gene calls are TRBV27 and TRBJ2-1; D is perhaps TRBD2 (6 bases). In germline, CDR1 is MNHEY, CDR2 SMNVEV (reference sequence). V was trimmed by 7 bases and J by 8 bases, leaving 18 bases between them. The CDR3 runs 14 residues. CDR3 region: CASIPEGRVDEQFF. As DNA, the CDR3 is TGTGCCAGCATTCCGGAGGGCCGTGTCGATGAGCAGTTCTTC.

This clonotype occurred a few times. The chain employs TRBV29-1 and TRBJ2-1; TRBD2 might be the D (5 bases). V lost 3 bases and J 4 bases, leaving 13 bases between the germline ends. Germline assignment: CDR1 SQVTM and CDR2 ANQGSEA. This CDR3 has 14 residues. CDR3 in DNA: TGCAGCGTTGATGCACTAGAGGATTACAATGAGCAGTTCTTC. Translated: CSVDALEDYNEQFF.

The V gene is TRBV7-9, the J gene TRBJ2-1; the match to TRBD1 covers 10 bases. There are 13 residues in the CDR3. J lost 6 bases, V lost 10 bases, and 6 bases had no gene match. The germline CDR1 and CDR2 sequences are SEHNR and FQNEAQ (reference sequence). CDR3 residues: CATPGQGLNEQFF. Written as DNA, the CDR3 is TGTGCCACCCCGGGACAGGGGCTCAATGAGCAGTTCTTC. Looking up the rest from reference TRBV7-9 and TRBJ2-1 gives the full variable domain: DTGVSQNPRHKITKRGQNVTFRCDPISEHNRLYWYRQTLGQGPEFLTYFQNEAQLEKSRLLSDRFSAERPKGSFSTLEIQRTEQGDSAMYLCATPGQGLNEQFFGPGTRLTVL.

The V call is TRBV12-3 or TRBV12-4, the J call TRBJ2-4; D gene uncertain. V gave up 3 bases and J gave up 0 bases, with 12 bases separating them. CDR3 length: 16 amino acids. For the CDR3, the DNA is TGTGCCAGCAGTTTTGGAATACGGCTAGCCAAAAACATTCAGTACTTC. Protein product: CASSFGIRLAKNIQYF.

The chain has TRBV11-1 and TRBJ2-5, with 11 positions matching TRBD2. V lost 0 bases and J lost 11; bases outside the gene matches: 8. The CDR3 is 15 residues long. Germline CDR1 SGHAT, CDR2 FQDESV (reference sequence). CDR3 coding DNA: TGTGCCAGCAGCTTAGCTACTAGCGGGAGTATGGAGCAGTACTTC. Translated, it gives CASSLATSGSMEQYF.

The chain links TRBV14 to TRBJ1-1; TRBD1 matches 11 bases. CDR1 is SGHDN, CDR2 FVKESK, per germline. The CDR3 covers 19 residues. Trimming cost V 5 bases and J 4 bases; bases outside gene matches: 18. DNA of the CDR3: TGTGCCAGCAGCTCCATTTTTCTGAAGGACAGGGGGCATAGCACTGAAGCTTTCTTT. This encodes CASSSIFLKDRGHSTEAFF.

CDR3 bases: TGTGCCACCAGTGATTTAGGCCCGACCACAGATACGCAGTATTTT. Translating it yields CATSDLGPTTDTQYF. V usage is TRBV24-1 and J usage is TRBJ2-3; D is unresolved. Germline values: CDR1 KGHDR, CDR2 SFDVKD. The ends were cut back, 1 base at V and 2 bases at J, with 9 bases in the middle. CDR3 length equals 15 residues.

In its sample, this clonotype was seen once. A much larger clone lies a single base off, so this may be a read error. V and J are TRBV2 and TRBJ2-1, with 7 bases lining up with TRBD1. The CDR3 covers 15 residues. J lost 7 bases, V lost 2 bases, and 8 bases had no gene match. CDR1 and CDR2 (germline): SNHLY, FYNNEI. CDR3 sequence reads: CASSEIRQGQNEQFF. In nucleotides, the CDR3 is TGTGCCAGCAGTGAAATCCGACAGGGTCAAAATGAGCAGTTCTTC.

The sample holds a few counts of this clonotype. The rearrangement links TRBV5-1 to TRBJ2-7; possibly TRBD2 for D (7 bases). V was trimmed by 3 bases and J by 3 bases, leaving 16 bases between them. From germline, CDR1 is SGHRS and CDR2 YFSETQ. The CDR3 consists of 15 residues. CDR3 sequence: CASSSEGGGLYEQYF. The CDR3 bases are TGCGCCAGCAGCTCCGAAGGGGGGGGACTCTACGAGCAGTACTTC.

This sequence joins TRBV27 and TRBJ2-2; D not resolved. The CDR3 loop spans 16 amino acids. The V gene's germline CDR1 is MNHEY and CDR2 SMNVEV (reference sequence). With 3 bases removed from V and 0 bases from J, the gap between germline ends came to 11 bases. This chain's CDR3 is CASSFGFYSNTGELFF. The CDR3 nucleotides read TGTGCCAGCAGTTTCGGGTTCTACTCGAACACCGGGGAGCTGTTTTTT.

This chain links TRBV15 with TRBJ1-2, with 7 positions matching TRBD1. Germline lookup yields CDR1 LNHNV and CDR2 YYDKDF (reference sequence). Losses at the gene ends were 1 base for V and 4 bases for J; bases not matched to a gene: 3. The length of the CDR3 is 14 residues. DNA of the CDR3: TGTGCCACCAGCAGAGGCACAGGGGTCTATGGCTACACCTTC. Translation gives CATSRGTGVYGYTF.

The chain is built from TRBV10-3 and TRBJ2-1; D is unclear. Germline values: CDR1 ENHRY, CDR2 SYGVKD. CDR3 length: 12 residues. Trimming took off 6 bases at V and 7 bases at J, with 10 bases between the two ends. CDR3 DNA sequence: TGTGCCATCAGGGATATCGAGAATGAGCAGTTCTTC. Protein product: CAIRDIENEQFF.

The V call is TRBV24-1, the J call TRBJ2-5, with D possibly TRBD1 on 6 matching bases. With 2 bases removed from V and 11 bases from J, the gap between germline ends came to 20 bases. From germline, CDR1 is KGHDR and CDR2 SFDVKD. The CDR3 runs to 15 residues. For the CDR3, the DNA is TGTGCCACCAGTGATTCAGTCCGACAGGTCCGTAAGCAGTACTTC. Its translation is CATSDSVRQVRKQYF.